This is a list of T cell receptor beta chains from one sample in a study of human CD8 memory T cell subsets. TCRdb derives one entry per CDR3 protein from the 5' RACE reads, leaving out DNA. Its table records more than 2,500 distinct CDR3 sequences. Sequenced input: CD8+ T cells from PBMCs. These receptors all stem from a human donor in good health. Each CDR3 is given with its conserved first and last residue. Each record gives: J gene, clone size, V gene, CDR3 protein. Clone sizes are given selectively: once, few, many, or a class where the clone is expanded.

>TRBJ2-1|medium-sized|TRBV18
CASSHLTDEQFF
>TRBJ2-7|-|TRBV27
CASFSSSYEQYF
>TRBJ2-7|-|TRBV9
CASSVNERTNTYEQYF
>TRBJ1-1|-|TRBV19
CASSQEMNTEAFF
>TRBJ2-3|-|TRBV28
CASSFPSGGASDTQYF
>TRBJ2-7|-|TRBV7-9
CASSLGGLADEQYF
>TRBJ1-1|medium-sized|TRBV29-1
CSVVEAHTEAFF
>TRBJ2-1|medium-sized|TRBV5-6
CASWRRETGYNEQFF
>TRBJ1-6|-|TRBV20-1
CSARDSGGSSPLHF
>TRBJ2-7|-|TRBV20-1
CSAETGEAYEQYF